This T cell receptor (beta chain) was identified in a study of blood T cell repertoires in COVID-19. Original methodology: Nucleated cell number was recorded as an estimate derived from reference gene primer amplification. Profiling relied on immunoSEQ multiplex PCR, and the TCRdb table lists in-frame clones only, not all of them. V, J and clone size are those of that table, while D and trimming were read from the DNA. The sample comprises 150,000 to 200,000 clones, roughly 82% of which are singletons, and nearly 15% rests with the top ten. Those who participated ranged in age from roughly 18 to 100 years and resided in approximately 26 US areas. Assignment of participants to cohorts was predicated upon participant-reported clinical history. Donors in Cohort 3 counted as recovered after two negative PCRs, clearance, or symptom resolution. The V segment lost 3 bases and the J segment 6 bases; nucleotides outside the gene matches: 6. The CDR3 loop spans 15 amino acids. Germline CDR1 and CDR2: SGHAT and FQNNGV.

The chain is built from TRBV11-2 and TRBJ2-7, with 12 positions matching TRBD2. This TCR came from a man aged 45-60 years who had recovered from COVID-19. The sample was PBMCs or T cells enriched from blood (not recorded which). In nucleotides, the CDR3 is TGTGCCAGCAGCTTGACTAGCGGGGGTCGGGGCGAGCAGTACTTC. Amino acid sequence: CASSLTSGGRGEQYF.